One and the same sample provided the 17 T cell receptor beta chains below, sequenced in a study of blood T cell repertoires in COVID-19. This table comes from immunoSEQ multiplex PCR, and its TCRdb copy is limited to in-frame clones, with some not included. The data show 120,000 to 150,000 clones, just under 85% seen once. The specimen was PBMCs or T cells enriched from blood (not recorded which). These receptors were taken from a woman in her thirties or forties who had recovered from COVID-19.

This clone was counted ten times or more. The chain has TRBV11-2 and TRBJ1-1; weak D call: TRBD1 (5 bases). Trimming removed 1 base from V and 2 bases from J, with 11 bases in between. Germline loops: CDR1 SGHAT, CDR2 FQNNGV. This CDR3 spans 15 amino acids. The CDR3 reads CASSLALGANTEAFF. The CDR3 bases are TGTGCCAGCAGCTTAGCTTTAGGGGCAAACACTGAAGCTTTCTTT. Full variable domain (remainder filled in from reference TRBV11-2 and TRBJ1-1): EAGVAQSPRYKIIEKRQSVAFWCNPISGHATLYWYQQILGQGPKLLIQFQNNGVVDDSQLPKDRFSAERLKGVDSTLKIQPAKLEDSAVYLCASSLALGANTEAFFGQGTRLTVV.

V usage is TRBV11-2 and J usage is TRBJ2-2, with TRBD2 matching 7 bases. CDR3 length equals 17 residues. V shed 1 base and J 2 bases; nucleotides not matched to a gene: 7. Germline V CDR1 and CDR2: SGHAT, FQNNGV. CDR3 in amino acids: CASSLVRGSRNTGELFF. CDR3 DNA: TGTGCCAGCAGCTTAGTCCGCGGGAGTAGAAACACCGGGGAGCTGTTTTTT.

The J gene is TRBJ1-2, the V gene TRBV28; D unresolved. The CDR3 loop spans 18 amino acids. The germline gives CDR1 MDHEN, CDR2 SYDVKM. The germline V and J ends were trimmed by 1 base and 0 bases, with 18 bases remaining between them. This CDR3 reads CASSLFPGLQRSNYGYTF. The CDR3 DNA sequence: TGTGCCAGCAGTTTATTTCCTGGCCTTCAACGTTCTAACTATGGCTACACCTTC.

This clone turned up a few times. This chain joins TRBV6-1 and TRBJ2-2; no reliable D call. Between the trimmed V and J ends, which lost 2 bases and 2 bases, there was a span of 6 bases. The CDR3 covers 14 residues. Germline loops: CDR1 MNHNS, CDR2 SASEGT. The CDR3 spells CASSESINTGELFF. Written as DNA, the CDR3 is TGTGCCAGCAGTGAATCTATAAACACCGGGGAGCTGTTTTTT.

The rearrangement joins TRBV19 to TRBJ1-6; possibly TRBD1 for D (6 bases). Germline values: CDR1 LNHDA, CDR2 SQIVND (reference sequence). Trimming removed 8 bases from V and 7 bases from J, with 21 bases in between. The CDR3 runs to 16 residues. DNA of the CDR3: TGTGCCAGTTCAGACAGGACAAGGGTGGAAAATTCACCCCTCCACTTT. It encodes CASSDRTRVENSPLHF.

Written as DNA, the CDR3 is TGCGCCAGCGGCAGAACCGGGGAGCTGTTTTTT. Translation gives CASGRTGELFF. This chain links TRBV5-1 with TRBJ2-2; D gene unclear. V was trimmed by 7 bases and J by 5 bases, leaving 6 bases between them. The CDR3 is 11 residues long. Germline V lookup: CDR1 SGHRS, CDR2 YFSETQ.

In its sample, this clone was seen once. This chain uses TRBV27 with TRBJ2-3, with 9 bases aligning to TRBD2. This CDR3 region has 16 residues. V trimming: 3 bases; J trimming: 4 bases; junction bases outside the gene matches: 8. Looked up from germline, CDR1 is MNHEY and CDR2 is SMNVEV (reference sequence). The CDR3 DNA reads TGTGCCAGCAGTTTGGTTCTAGCGGGGCGGGCAGATACGCAGTATTTT. Translation: CASSLVLAGRADTQYF.

V is TRBV7-2 and J is TRBJ2-4; TRBD2 matches 9 bases. The CDR3 is 17 residues long. The germline V gene encodes CDR1 SGHTA and CDR2 FQGNSA. Trimming cost V 4 bases and J 8 bases; bases outside gene matches: 15. CDR3 in amino acids: CASSSSYAGGVSDIQYF. The CDR3 nucleotides read TGTGCCAGCAGCTCCTCCTACGCGGGGGGGGTCTCAGACATTCAGTACTTC.

This clone has just a few counts. The gene calls are TRBV9 and TRBJ1-2, with TRBD1 as a possible D gene (6 bases). Germline V gene lookup returns CDR1 SGDLS and CDR2 YYNGEE. Between the trimmed V and J ends, which lost 0 bases and 0 bases, there was a span of 12 bases. CDR3 size: 16 residues. The CDR3 region has the DNA TGTGCCAGCAGCGTAGGTGGGGGCTCAGCTAACTATGGCTACACCTTC. It specifies CASSVGGGSANYGYTF.

This clone was detected once. The V and J genes are TRBV27 and TRBJ1-6; D unresolved. Trimming took off 7 bases at V and 6 bases at J, with 13 bases between the two ends. This CDR3 is built from 14 residues. Germline loops: CDR1 MNHEY, CDR2 SMNVEV (reference sequence). The DNA for the CDR3 is TGTGCCAGCAAAGTTAGTTCGGGTAATTCACCCCTCCACTTT. The encoded protein is CASKVSSGNSPLHF.

This rearrangement joins TRBV9 to TRBJ2-2; possible D gene TRBD2, 6 bases. The CDR3 consists of 16 residues. Germline V lookup: CDR1 SGDLS, CDR2 YYNGEE. V lost 4 bases, J lost 1 base, and 14 bases lay in between. Here the CDR3 DNA reads TGTGCCAGCAGCCCAGACGGGACTGTGAACACCGGGGAGCTGTTTTTT. Translating gives CASSPDGTVNTGELFF.

The chain is built from TRBV27 and TRBJ2-5; 8 nucleotides line up with TRBD2. V shed 3 bases, J shed 4 bases, and the junction held 7 bases outside the gene matches. Germline assignment: CDR1 MNHEY and CDR2 SMNVEV (reference sequence). The CDR3 is 15 amino acids. The CDR3 reads CASSFTGGEAETQYF. The CDR3, as DNA: TGTGCCAGCAGTTTCACGGGGGGGGAGGCAGAGACCCAGTACTTC.

V usage is TRBV5-1 and J usage is TRBJ2-7; D is uncertain. CDR1 and CDR2 from the germline V gene are SGHRS and YFSETQ. CDR3 size: 11 residues. With 3 bases removed from V and 5 bases from J, the gap between germline ends came to 6 bases. The DNA for the CDR3 is TGCGCCAGCAGCTCCACGGACGAGCAGTACTTC. Translating it yields CASSSTDEQYF.

The genes are TRBV6-2 or TRBV6-3 and TRBJ1-1; 8 nucleotides agree with TRBD1. The CDR3 consists of 14 residues. Germline CDR1 MNHEY, CDR2 SVGEGT. Trimming cost V 6 bases and J 5 bases; bases outside gene matches: 8. DNA for the CDR3: TGTGCCAGCAGCGCAACAGGGGGGGGGACTGAAGCTTTCTTT. It encodes CASSATGGGTEAFF.

This chain uses TRBV27 with TRBJ1-2; D gene ambiguous. This CDR3 is built from 14 residues. Germline lookup yields CDR1 MNHEY and CDR2 SMNVEV (reference sequence). V lost 0 bases and J lost 4, with 9 bases in between. CDR3 loop: CASSLSRGSYGYTF. The CDR3 DNA is TGTGCCAGCAGTTTATCGCGGGGATCCTATGGCTACACCTTC.

The chain has TRBV6-1 and TRBJ2-3, with 9 bases aligning to TRBD2. The CDR3 is made up of 16 amino acids. From germline, CDR1 is MNHNS and CDR2 SASEGT. The V and J ends lost 2 bases and 1 base, in that order; junction bases with no gene match: 4. The DNA of the CDR3 is TGTGCCAGCAGTGAATTGAAGCGGGGGGGCACAGATACGCAGTATTTT. Protein product: CASSELKRGGTDTQYF.

The V gene is TRBV5-1, the J gene TRBJ2-7, with 12 bases aligning to TRBD2. CDR1 and CDR2 from the germline V gene are SGHRS and YFSETQ. J lost 4 bases, V lost 4 bases, and 6 bases had no gene match. This CDR3 region has 15 residues. As DNA, the CDR3 is TGCGCCAGCAGCCCACTAGCGGGGGGCCAATACGAGCAGTACTTC. Amino acid sequence: CASSPLAGGQYEQYF.